What follows describes a single T cell receptor beta chain. Its antigen is not known. This sample is drawn from a study of cytomegalovirus exposure and HLA in healthy donors. Study-wide results and caveats: Using the classifier, cytomegalovirus status was reportedly diagnosed with high specificity and sensitivity.

Germline CDR1 and CDR2: MGHRA and YSYEKL. V gave up 5 bases and J gave up 8 bases, with 18 bases separating them. This CDR3 comprises 15 residues. PCR employed 60 Vbeta and 13 Jbeta primers. Here immunoSEQ multiplex PCR was the method, and the copy in TCRdb shows in-frame clones only, minus some. The sample holds approximately 160,000 clones, 68% seen once. V gene TRBV4-1 combines with J gene TRBJ1-4, with D tentatively TRBD1 (6 bases). The specimen was PBMCs. The clonotype originates from a man aged 50 to 59 in good health and CMV-seronegative. CDR3 protein: CASSIRGGREEKLFF. The CDR3 region has the DNA TGCGCCAGCAGCATAAGGGGGGGAAGGGAAGAAAAACTGTTTTTT.